This T cell receptor (beta chain) was captured by sequencing in a study of cytotoxic CD8 clonotypes in ibrutinib-treated CLL. Study summary: The patients comprised approximately eleven relapsed/refractory and roughly 15 treatment-naive cases, some 17 IGHV unmutated.

Study-wide results and caveats: Pretreatment clonality was elevated relative to age-matched healthy donors and paralleled circulating CD8+ T-cell counts. Having risen at ibrutinib response, clonality had fallen back toward baseline by progression.

A note on this clone: Its target is not known.

Target depth was 1 in 200,000 to 1 in 1 million T cells, about 10x per clonotype. The assay was immunoSEQ multiplex PCR, and TCRdb's table has in-frame clones only and misses some. The table lists a few hundred thousand clones, around four fifths of them singletons. Trimming at V came to 0 bases and at J to 4 bases, leaving 4 bases not matched to a gene. CDR3 length: 15 residues. Per germline, CDR1 SGHRS and CDR2 YFSETQ. The specimen comprised PBMCs, sampled before ibrutinib treatment. The sequence was collected from a human donor with chronic lymphocytic leukemia. The chain combines TRBV5-1 with TRBJ2-3, with TRBD2 matching 8 bases. The CDR3 nucleotides are TGCGCCAGCAGCTTGGCGGGGGGGCAATCAGATACGCAGTATTTT. This gives the protein CASSLAGGQSDTQYF.